This entry concerns a single T cell receptor beta chain. Its antigen remains unknown. Amplification used 60 Vbeta primers and 13 Jbeta primers. Generated by immunoSEQ multiplex PCR, the TCRdb table keeps only in-frame clones and is missing some. This table has more than 100,000 clones, around nine tenths appearing once. The V and J ends lost 1 base and 7 bases, in that order; junction bases with no gene match: 13. The CDR3 sequence is 17 residues long. Germline assignment: CDR1 SEHNR and CDR2 FQNEAQ (reference sequence). The source of the sample is a study of cytomegalovirus exposure and HLA in healthy donors. Study-wide findings and caveats: About 87% or about 30% of the time was how often most TCR beta V segments were productive, according to an earlier analysis.

The material sequenced was PBMCs. The clonotype comes from a woman aged 25 to 39 in good health and CMV-seronegative. The rearrangement uses TRBV7-9 and TRBJ2-3, with 8 bases that match TRBD2. The CDR3: CASSLEVAGIAMNTQYF. In DNA, the CDR3 is TGTGCCAGCAGCTTAGAGGTAGCGGGGATAGCAATGAATACGCAGTATTTT.